One and the same sample provided the 10 T cell receptor beta chains below, sequenced in a study of identical twins. From the 5' RACE reads, TCRdb called clonotypes with MiXCR, one entry per CDR3 protein. The table has approximately 700,000 distinct CDR3 sequences, around 6% seen once. The sample was naive T cells sorted from blood. These receptors all stem from a man in his late teens or twenties in good health.

This clonotype occurred many times. This chain connects TRBV24-1 to TRBJ2-5; TRBD2 matches 11 bases. The germline V gene encodes CDR1 KGHDR and CDR2 SFDVKD. J lost 2 bases, V lost 0 bases, and 7 bases had no gene match. The CDR3 runs to 18 residues. The CDR3 is CATSDLQSGLADQETQYF. The CDR3 nucleotides read TGTGCCACCAGTGATTTGCAATCGGGACTAGCGGATCAAGAGACCCAGTACTTC.

This clonotype was detected many times. V is TRBV5-1 and J is TRBJ2-1, with a tentative D call TRBD2 (6 bases). The germline CDR1 and CDR2 sequences are SGHRS and YFSETQ. Trimming shortened V by 3 bases and J by 7 bases, and 26 bases separated the two germline ends. The CDR3 is 18 amino acids. CDR3 coding DNA: TGCGCCAGCAGCTCGGGCTTTGAGACTAGTGGGTTTTCGAATGAGCAGTTCTTC. It translates to CASSSGFETSGFSNEQFF.

This clonotype was seen ten or more times. The chain carries TRBV5-1 and TRBJ2-1, with 11 bases fitting TRBD2. The CDR3 loop spans 20 amino acids. Germline CDR1 SGHRS, CDR2 YFSETQ. V lost 0 bases, J lost 2 bases, and 13 bases stayed unmatched. The CDR3 DNA follows: TGCGCCAGCAGCTTGGAACTAGCGGGAGTGACCTCGAACCCCTACAATGAGCAGTTCTTC. Translating gives CASSLELAGVTSNPYNEQFF.

The table lists this clonotype with a few counts. CDR3 DNA sequence: TGCGCCAGCAGCCAGGTTTCTAGGGGACAGAGGAACACCGGGGAGCTGTTTTTT. Protein product: CASSQVSRGQRNTGELFF. V and J are TRBV4-1 and TRBJ2-2; 7 nucleotides match TRBD1. After removal of 3 bases from V and 1 base from J, the junction contained 11 bases not matched to a gene. This CDR3 is built from 18 residues. Germline V gives CDR1 MGHRA, CDR2 YSYEKL.

In DNA, the CDR3 is TGTGCCAGCAGCCGAGGACTAAGCGCGGTTCCCGGGGAGCTGTTTTTT. Residues: CASSRGLSAVPGELFF. This chain connects TRBV7-7 to TRBJ2-2, with a tentative D call TRBD2 (6 bases). The CDR3 spans 16 residues. Germline loops: CDR1 SSHAT, CDR2 FNYEAQ (reference sequence). Trimming pared 5 bases from V and 6 bases from J, leaving 19 bases between. The variable domain in full, completed from reference TRBV7-7 and TRBJ2-2, reads GAGVSQSPRYKVTKRGQDVTLRCDPISSHATLYWYQQALGQGPEFLTYFNYEAQPDKSGLPSDRFSAERPEGSISTLTIQRTEQRDSAMYRCASSRGLSAVPGELFFGEGSRLTVL.

This clonotype was picked up a small number of times. CDR3 sequence (DNA): TGTGCCAGCAGCCCTGGGGGACTAGCGGGCCTATACGAGCAGTACGTC. It yields the protein CASSPGGLAGLYEQYV. The gene calls are TRBV4-2 and TRBJ2-7; 12 bases are shared with TRBD2. This CDR3 has 16 amino acids. CDR1 LGHNA and CDR2 YNFKEQ come from the germline V gene. The V gene end was trimmed by 4 bases and the J gene end by 4 bases; junction bases not matched to a gene: 8.

This chain joins TRBV27 and TRBJ2-3, with D tentatively TRBD2 (6 bases). V was pared by 8 bases and J by 9 bases, with 24 bases between. The CDR3 totals 15 residues. Per germline, CDR1 MNHEY and CDR2 SMNVEV (reference sequence). CDR3 sequence reads: CASSSGMLGGFTQYF. The CDR3 DNA is TGTGCCAGCTCTTCGGGGATGCTGGGGGGTTTCACGCAGTATTTT.

At least ten counts were recorded for this clonotype. The rearrangement links TRBV28 to TRBJ2-3, with D perhaps being TRBD1 or TRBD2 (5 bases each). The V end was cut by 2 bases, the J end by 4 bases, with 10 bases between. Germline-derived CDR1 and CDR2 are MDHEN and SYDVKM. The length of the CDR3 is 14 residues. CDR3 DNA: TGTGCCAGCAGTTTAACGAGGGGACCAGATACGCAGTATTTT. It is translated as CASSLTRGPDTQYF.

The chain carries TRBV28 and TRBJ2-3; D perhaps matches TRBD1 (6 bases). V was clipped by 5 bases and J by 13 bases, with 13 bases between them. CDR1 and CDR2 (germline): MDHEN, SYDVKM. CDR3 length: 11 residues. Here the CDR3 reads CASSPGQTEYF. The CDR3 coding sequence is TGTGCCAGCAGTCCCGGACAGACGGAGTATTTT.

J is TRBJ2-2 and V is TRBV30; no firm D call. The V gene lost 2 bases and the J gene lost 8 bases, with 12 bases spanning the gap. The germline CDR1 and CDR2 sequences are GTSNPN and SVGIG (reference sequence). This CDR3 is built from 13 residues. CDR3 residues: CAWSTVLRGELFF. The DNA of the CDR3 is TGTGCCTGGAGTACTGTCTTGAGGGGGGAGCTGTTTTTT.